One and the same sample provided the 18 T cell receptor beta chains below, sequenced in a study of T cells in Graves' hyperthyroidism and ophthalmopathy (dated by TCRdb to between 2017 and 2020). The library was generated by multiplex PCR. The data were produced on an Illumina HiSeq 2000. Amplification of TCR beta CDR3 regions was carried out from RNA transcripts. The first round of RT-PCR for the TCR CDR3 was performed with the HTBI primer set and the Qiagen OneStep RT-PCR kit. TCRdb ran its own pipeline on the public reads, namely fastp trimming at Q25 and MiXCR clone calling, and kept in-frame beta chains. Identical CDR3 protein sequences are pooled into one entry, listed with their most common genes and DNA. Recorded for this sample are 100,000 to 140,000 distinct CDR3 sequences; around a sixth of them occurred a single time. About 40% of the sample belongs to the ten largest clones. Sequencing used blood. The source is a woman aged 50 to 60 with Graves' hyperthyroidism.

This clonotype was detected ten times or more. The rearrangement uses TRBV18 and TRBJ2-5, with D tentatively TRBD1 or TRBD2 (6 bases each). Germline V lookup: CDR1 KGHSH, CDR2 LQKENI. The V end lost 3 bases, the J end lost 3 bases, and 17 bases lay between the germline ends. The length of the CDR3 is 16 residues. The CDR3, as DNA: TGTGCCAGCTCACCCCCCAGGGTGGGGGGCAAAGAGACCCAGTACTTC. This codes for CASSPPRVGGKETQYF.

This clonotype was seen repeatedly, ten times or more. V usage is TRBV5-1 and J usage is TRBJ2-1; no reliable D call. This CDR3 comprises 12 residues. Germline assignment: CDR1 SGHRS and CDR2 YFSETQ. V lost 2 bases to trimming and J lost 6 bases, with 6 bases between them. The CDR3 region has the DNA TGCGCCAGCAGCTTTTGGCTCAATGAGCAGTTCTTC. Amino acid sequence: CASSFWLNEQFF.

This chain's CDR3 is CASSPLTDIQYF. CDR3 sequence (DNA): TGTGCCAGCTCGCCGTTGACGGACATTCAGTACTTC. The genes are TRBV18 and TRBJ2-4; D gene ambiguous. The V end lost 6 bases, the J end lost 8 bases, and 11 bases lay between the germline ends. This CDR3 has 12 residues. Germline assignment: CDR1 KGHSH and CDR2 LQKENI.

J is TRBJ2-3 and V is TRBV10-3, with a possible D match to TRBD1 (6 bases). V was pared by 3 bases and J by 3 bases, with 13 bases between. Germline V gene data show CDR1 as ENHRY and CDR2 as SYGVKD. The CDR3 runs 15 residues. The CDR3 region has the DNA TGTGCCATCAGTGACCCGAGGCAGGGGACAGATACGCAGTATTTT. Translated, it gives CAISDPRQGTDTQYF.

On this clonotype: A much larger clone lies one base from this, so it may be a read error. The rearrangement joins TRBV14 to TRBJ2-1, with 13 bases that match TRBD2. This CDR3 contains 16 residues. Trimming at V came to 4 bases and at J to 7 bases, leaving 7 bases not matched to a gene. CDR1 and CDR2 (germline): SGHDN, FVKESK. CDR3 protein: CASSRPTSGRYNEQFF. The CDR3 DNA reads as TGTGCCAGCAGCCGCCCGACTAGCGGGAGGTATAATGAGCAGTTCTTC.

This clonotype was seen ten or more times. This chain links TRBV12-3 or TRBV12-4 with TRBJ2-3; D gene ambiguous. This CDR3 contains 15 residues. Trimming stripped 2 bases from V and 0 bases from J, with 9 bases between. The CDR3 nucleotides are TGTGCCAGCAGTTTAACCGGCATTAGCACAGATACGCAGTATTTT. Its translation: CASSLTGISTDTQYF.

At least ten counts were recorded for this clonotype. The rearrangement links TRBV19 to TRBJ1-3, with a possible D match to TRBD1 (5 bases). Trimming shortened V by 7 bases and J by 2 bases, and 15 bases separated the two germline ends. The germline gives CDR1 LNHDA, CDR2 SQIVND (reference sequence). The CDR3 loop spans 15 amino acids. The CDR3 DNA sequence: TGTGCCAGTACTCCCCAGGGACGGACTGGAAACACCATATATTTT. Translated, it gives CASTPQGRTGNTIYF.

This clonotype was recorded at least ten times. This rearrangement joins TRBV5-1 to TRBJ2-6, with 7 bases identical to TRBD2. CDR3 length equals 19 residues. V lost 4 bases, J lost 4 bases, and 17 bases stayed unmatched. The germline V gene has CDR1 SGHRS and CDR2 YFSETQ. In DNA form, the CDR3 reads TGCGCCAGCAGCCAGTTAGGACTAGAACCCGGTTGGGGGGCCAACGTCCTGACTTTC. This encodes CASSQLGLEPGWGANVLTF.

This clonotype was picked up many times. J is TRBJ1-6 and V is TRBV20-1; D is unclear. The CDR3 runs 13 residues. From germline, CDR1 is DFQATT and CDR2 SNEGSKA (reference sequence). The V end was cut by 1 base, the J end by 10 bases, with 11 bases between. CDR3 DNA sequence: TGCAGTGCTAGAGTTCCTGGACTATCACCCCTCCACTTT. It yields the protein CSARVPGLSPLHF.

This clonotype was seen many times. V and J are TRBV30 and TRBJ2-1; TRBD2 matches at 7 bases. This CDR3 spans 16 amino acids. Germline CDR1 is GTSNPN and CDR2 is SVGIG (reference sequence). Trimming removed 4 bases from V and 0 bases from J; junction bases left unmatched: 9. The CDR3 sequence: CAWTRLAVNSYNEQFF. The CDR3 DNA sequence: TGTGCCTGGACCCGACTAGCTGTAAACTCCTACAATGAGCAGTTCTTC.

The sample holds many counts of this clonotype. This chain links TRBV20-1 with TRBJ2-7; 7 nucleotides agree with TRBD2. This CDR3 has 13 residues. Germline CDR1 and CDR2: DFQATT and SNEGSKA (reference sequence). CDR3 loop: CSGLAPGGYEQYV. As DNA, the CDR3 is TGCAGCGGGCTGGCTCCGGGGGGTTACGAGCAGTACGTC.

This clonotype was counted a few times. V gene TRBV24-1 combines with J gene TRBJ2-5; 8 bases align to TRBD2. V gave up 9 bases and J gave up 4 bases; unmatched junction bases: 9. There are 14 residues in the CDR3. Germline lookup yields CDR1 KGHDR and CDR2 SFDVKD. The CDR3 coding sequence is TGTGCCACCTCAACCCCGGGGGGGCGAGAGACCCAGTACTTC. Its protein product is CATSTPGGRETQYF.

This clonotype was counted ten times or more. V gene TRBV6-2 or TRBV6-3 combines with J gene TRBJ2-1; TRBD1 aligns across 7 bases. The J segment lost 10 bases and the V segment lost 4 bases, leaving 13 bases of the junction unmatched. The CDR3 extends over 15 amino acids. Germline CDR1 MNHEY, CDR2 SVGEGT. The CDR3 is CASSLTGTVRYEQFF. The CDR3 region has the DNA TGTGCCAGCAGTTTGACAGGGACAGTGAGGTACGAGCAGTTCTTC.

Details on this clonotype: Being one base from a much bigger clone, this may be a read error. The chain links TRBV6-1 to TRBJ1-1; TRBD1 aligns across 8 bases. Looked up from germline, CDR1 is MNHNS and CDR2 is SASEGT. The trim removed 5 bases at V and 5 bases at J, leaving 10 bases unmatched. This CDR3 has 15 residues. The CDR3 sequence: CASSPGGRGRTEAFF. Here the CDR3 DNA reads TGTGCCAGCAGTCCGGGTGGCAGGGGGCGAACTGAAGCTTTCTTT.

This clonotype appeared many times. This chain connects TRBV20-1 to TRBJ2-1, with D possibly TRBD2 on 7 matching bases. This CDR3 has 16 residues. V was pared by 0 bases and J by 6 bases, with 18 bases between. Germline loops: CDR1 DFQATT, CDR2 SNEGSKA (reference sequence). Written as DNA, the CDR3 is TGCAGTGCTAGAGATTTGGGGGGGCGTGGGCGCAATGAGCAGTTCTTC. Its protein is CSARDLGGRGRNEQFF.

This clonotype was recorded at least ten times. This chain joins TRBV24-1 and TRBJ2-4; D gene ambiguous. Deletions cut 2 bases from V and 7 bases from J, with 11 bases between. The CDR3 length is 14 residues. Germline loops: CDR1 KGHDR, CDR2 SFDVKD. CDR3 coding DNA: TGTGCCACCAGTGATTCCATGGCCGCCAACATTCAGTACTTC. Its translation is CATSDSMAANIQYF.

CDR3 region: CASSGGGNSGNTIYF. CDR3 nucleotide sequence: TGTGCCAGCAGCGGTGGAGGGAACTCTGGAAACACCATATATTTT. This sequence joins TRBV9 and TRBJ1-3; D unresolved. The V end lost 3 bases, the J end lost 0 bases, and 10 bases lay between the germline ends. Germline lookup yields CDR1 SGDLS and CDR2 YYNGEE. This CDR3 contains 15 residues.

This clonotype was observed many times. J is TRBJ1-5 and V is TRBV28; 10 nucleotides align to TRBD1. Germline-derived CDR1 and CDR2 are MDHEN and SYDVKM. The CDR3 sequence is 15 residues long. V lost 7 bases, J lost 9 bases, and 12 bases stayed unmatched. In DNA, the CDR3 is TGTGCCAGCAACGTAGGGACAGGGGTGTCAAGGCCCCAGCATTTT. It codes for CASNVGTGVSRPQHF.